These T cell receptor beta chains were read from a single sample in a study of naive and memory T cell subsets. TCRdb ran MiXCR on the UMI-ligation and nested PCR reads and lists one entry per CDR3 protein. The sample consists of roughly 150,000 distinct CDR3 sequences, approximately 22% of them appearing once. Sample: naive CD4+ T cells from blood. These receptors originate from a human donor in good health. The CDR3 runs from the conserved cysteine through the conserved F or W. Size tells how often a clone was seen (once, few, many) or the class of an expanded clone, and some rows leave it out.

abundance,v_gene,CDR3aa
few,TRBV10-3,CAISERASGRGYEQYF
once,TRBV18,CASSPDRRMNTEAFF
NA,TRBV29-1,CSGGGTDTYEQYF
many,TRBV7-2,CASSPLRGEQFF
many,TRBV18,CASSRDSEDNEQFF
few,TRBV29-1,CSVSLVAGGAFF
NA,TRBV9,CASSVSGVRSYGYTF
many,TRBV27,CASSFTNTGELFF
NA,TRBV6-1,CASSALAGAGYF
many,TRBV29-1,CSVPRDNEQFF
few,TRBV20-1,CSAQGQTGGGYTF
NA,TRBV6-5,CASSLDRGDTQYF
few,TRBV6-5,CASSYSGGANEKLFF
few,TRBV6-1,CASGLRAARTGELFF
NA,TRBV6-5,CASSLIPGLATDTQYF
NA,TRBV20-1,CSARDRLAGAAYNEQFF
NA,TRBV20-1,CSARGPNANIQYF
NA,TRBV18,CASSPTGSVTGELFF
NA,TRBV5-1,CASSLESGKPYEQYF
few,TRBV28,CASRSPREEETQYF
many,TRBV27,CASSPAVNTDTQYF
NA,TRBV25-1,CASSPGGATYNEQFF